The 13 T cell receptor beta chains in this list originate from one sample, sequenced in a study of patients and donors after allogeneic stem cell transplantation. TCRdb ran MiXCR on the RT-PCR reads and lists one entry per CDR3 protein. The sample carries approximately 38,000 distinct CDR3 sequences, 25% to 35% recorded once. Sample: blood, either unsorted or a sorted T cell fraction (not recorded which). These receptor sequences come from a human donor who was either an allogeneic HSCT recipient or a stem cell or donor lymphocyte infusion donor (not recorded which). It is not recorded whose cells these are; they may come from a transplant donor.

The CDR3 spells CASSSPYYTDTQYF. As DNA, the CDR3 is TGTGCCAGCAGTTCCCCATACTACACAGATACGCAGTATTTT. V and J are TRBV28 and TRBJ2-3; D gene ambiguous. Germline lookup yields CDR1 MDHEN and CDR2 SYDVKM. The CDR3 totals 14 residues. The V gene lost 4 bases and the J gene lost 2 bases, with 10 bases spanning the gap.

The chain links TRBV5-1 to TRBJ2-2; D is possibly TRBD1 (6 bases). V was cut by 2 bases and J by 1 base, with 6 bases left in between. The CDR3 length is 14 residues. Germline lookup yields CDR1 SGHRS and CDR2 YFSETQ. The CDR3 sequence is CASSFRGNTGELFF. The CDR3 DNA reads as TGCGCCAGCAGCTTCAGGGGGAACACCGGGGAGCTGTTTTTT.

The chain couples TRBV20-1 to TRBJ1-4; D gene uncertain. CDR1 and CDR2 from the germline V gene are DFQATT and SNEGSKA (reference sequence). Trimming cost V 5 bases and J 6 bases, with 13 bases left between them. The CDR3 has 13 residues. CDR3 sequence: CSARSSTDEKLFF. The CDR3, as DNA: TGCAGTGCTCGATCTTCGACGGATGAAAAACTGTTTTTT.

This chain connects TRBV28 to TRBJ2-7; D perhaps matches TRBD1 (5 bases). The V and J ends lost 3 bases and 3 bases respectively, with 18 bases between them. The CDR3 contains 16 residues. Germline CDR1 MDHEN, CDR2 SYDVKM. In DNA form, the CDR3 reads TGTGCCAGCAGTTTTTTGCGGACATCCCTGGGCTACGAGCAGTACTTC. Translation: CASSFLRTSLGYEQYF.

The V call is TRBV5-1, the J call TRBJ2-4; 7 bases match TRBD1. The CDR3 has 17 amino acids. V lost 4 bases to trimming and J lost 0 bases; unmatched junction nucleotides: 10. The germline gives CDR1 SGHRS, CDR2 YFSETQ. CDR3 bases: TGCGCCAGCAGCCCCCCCCAGGGGGACCTAGCCAAAAACATTCAGTACTTC. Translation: CASSPPQGDLAKNIQYF. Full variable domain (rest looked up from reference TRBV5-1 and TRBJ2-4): KAGVTQTPRYLIKTRGQQVTLSCSPISGHRSVSWYQQTPGQGLQFLFEYFSETQRNKGNFPGRFSGRQFSNSRSEMNVSTLELGDSALYLCASSPPQGDLAKNIQYFGAGTRLSVL.

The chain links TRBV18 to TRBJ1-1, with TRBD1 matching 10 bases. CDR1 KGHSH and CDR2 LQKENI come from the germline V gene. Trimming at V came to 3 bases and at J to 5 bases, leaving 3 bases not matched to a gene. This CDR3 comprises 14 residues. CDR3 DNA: TGTGCCAGCTCACCTCGGACAGGGGGGACTGAAGCTTTCTTT. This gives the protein CASSPRTGGTEAFF.

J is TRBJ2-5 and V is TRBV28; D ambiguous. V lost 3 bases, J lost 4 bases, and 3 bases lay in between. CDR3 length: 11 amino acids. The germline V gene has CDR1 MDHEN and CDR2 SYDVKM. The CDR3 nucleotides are TGTGCCAGCAGTTTTTCAGAGACCCAGTACTTC. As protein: CASSFSETQYF.

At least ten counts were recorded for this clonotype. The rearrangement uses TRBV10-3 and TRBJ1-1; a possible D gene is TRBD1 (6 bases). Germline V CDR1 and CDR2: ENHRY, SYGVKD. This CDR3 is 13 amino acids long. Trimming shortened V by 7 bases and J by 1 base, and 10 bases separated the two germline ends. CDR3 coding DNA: TGTGCCATCATGGGACAAGCGAACACTGAAGCTTTCTTT. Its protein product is CAIMGQANTEAFF.

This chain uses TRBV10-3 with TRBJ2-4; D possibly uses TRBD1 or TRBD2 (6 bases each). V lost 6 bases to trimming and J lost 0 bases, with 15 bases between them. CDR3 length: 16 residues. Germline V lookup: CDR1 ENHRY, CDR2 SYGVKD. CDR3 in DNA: TGTGCCATCAGGGGGGAACAGGGACTAGCCAAAAACATTCAGTACTTC. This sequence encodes CAIRGEQGLAKNIQYF.

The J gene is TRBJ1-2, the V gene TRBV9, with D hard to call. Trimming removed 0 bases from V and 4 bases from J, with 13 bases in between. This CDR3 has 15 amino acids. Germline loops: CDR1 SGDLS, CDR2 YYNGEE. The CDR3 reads CASSVEAGRVYGYTF. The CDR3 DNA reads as TGTGCCAGCAGCGTAGAGGCAGGCCGGGTCTATGGCTACACCTTC.

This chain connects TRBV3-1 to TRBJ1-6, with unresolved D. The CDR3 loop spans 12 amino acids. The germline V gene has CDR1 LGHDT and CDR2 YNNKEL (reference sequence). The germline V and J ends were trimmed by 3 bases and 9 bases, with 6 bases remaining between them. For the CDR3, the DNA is TGTGCCAGCAGCCACGTCGGTTCACCCCTCCACTTT. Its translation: CASSHVGSPLHF.

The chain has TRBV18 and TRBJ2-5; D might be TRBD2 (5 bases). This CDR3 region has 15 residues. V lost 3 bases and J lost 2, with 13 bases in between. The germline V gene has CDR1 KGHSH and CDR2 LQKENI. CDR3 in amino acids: CASSPFTGKQETQYF. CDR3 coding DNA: TGTGCCAGCTCACCCTTTACCGGGAAACAAGAGACCCAGTACTTC.

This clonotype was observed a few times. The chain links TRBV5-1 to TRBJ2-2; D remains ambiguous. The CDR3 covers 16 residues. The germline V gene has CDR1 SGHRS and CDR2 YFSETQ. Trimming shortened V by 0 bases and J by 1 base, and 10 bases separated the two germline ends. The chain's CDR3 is CASSLGARGNTGELFF. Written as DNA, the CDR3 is TGCGCCAGCAGCTTGGGGGCTAGAGGGAACACCGGGGAGCTGTTTTTT. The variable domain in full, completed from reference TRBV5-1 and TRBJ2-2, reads KAGVTQTPRYLIKTRGQQVTLSCSPISGHRSVSWYQQTPGQGLQFLFEYFSETQRNKGNFPGRFSGRQFSNSRSEMNVSTLELGDSALYLCASSLGARGNTGELFFGEGSRLTVL.